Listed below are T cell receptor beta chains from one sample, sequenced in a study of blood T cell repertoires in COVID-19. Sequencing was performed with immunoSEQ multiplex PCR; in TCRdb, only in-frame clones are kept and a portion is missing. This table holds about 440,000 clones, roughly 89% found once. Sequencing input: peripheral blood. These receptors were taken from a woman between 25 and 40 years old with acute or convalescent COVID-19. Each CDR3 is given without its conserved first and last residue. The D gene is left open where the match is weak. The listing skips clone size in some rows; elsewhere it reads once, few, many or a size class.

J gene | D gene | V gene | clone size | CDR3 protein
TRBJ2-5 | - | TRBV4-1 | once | ASSQAERTQETQY
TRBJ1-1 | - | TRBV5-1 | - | ASSYGDPSGEAF
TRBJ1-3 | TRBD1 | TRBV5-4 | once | ASSLSGGGNTIY
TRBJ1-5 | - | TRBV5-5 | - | ASSREVGNQPQH
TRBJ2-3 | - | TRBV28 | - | ASSGEARGTDTQY
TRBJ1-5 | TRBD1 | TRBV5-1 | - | ASSVGTGGQPQH
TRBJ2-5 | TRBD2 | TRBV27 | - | ASSLATSGETQY
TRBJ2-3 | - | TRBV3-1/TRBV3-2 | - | ASSQERLGVNTDTQY
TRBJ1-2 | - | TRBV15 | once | ATSRVKTGLGGYT
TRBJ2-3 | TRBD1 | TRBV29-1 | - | SVYTGGEGADTQY
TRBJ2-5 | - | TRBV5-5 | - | ASSSFMETQY
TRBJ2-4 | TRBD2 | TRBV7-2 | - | ASSLSGGAIIQY
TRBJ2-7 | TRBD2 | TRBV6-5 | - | ASRRLAGGLYEQY
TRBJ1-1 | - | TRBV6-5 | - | ASSYSGLGKNTEAF
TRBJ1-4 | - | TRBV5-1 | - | ASSLVRASNEKLF
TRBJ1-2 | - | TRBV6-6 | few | ASSYGGTNYGYT
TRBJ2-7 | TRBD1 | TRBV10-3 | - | AISEDRGLDRINEQY
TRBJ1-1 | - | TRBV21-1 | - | ASSKRWRIRRRQGYTEAF
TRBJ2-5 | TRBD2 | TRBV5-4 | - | ASSFLSGGPQETQY
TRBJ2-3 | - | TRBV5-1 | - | ASSLWQSTDTQY
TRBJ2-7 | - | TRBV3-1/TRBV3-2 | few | ASSQAGEQY